The 16 T cell receptor beta chains in this list originate from one sample, sequenced in a study of circulating and synovial CD4+ cells in juvenile arthritis. Using immunoSEQ multiplex PCR, the repertoire was profiled, and TCRdb retains in-frame clones only, with some absent. The sample yields around 30,000 clones, about 95% seen once. The sequenced material came from CD4+ T cells from blood. The receptors here all came from a human donor with juvenile idiopathic arthritis.

The chain has TRBV7-9 and TRBJ2-2, with a weak D call TRBD1 (6 bases). Germline CDR1 SEHNR, CDR2 FQNEAQ (reference sequence). This CDR3 has 18 amino acids. V lost 2 bases and J 2 bases, leaving 18 bases between the germline ends. This chain's CDR3 is CASSLRDSGTRNTGELFF. The CDR3 DNA sequence: TGTGCCAGCAGCTTACGTGATTCCGGGACACGCAACACCGGGGAGCTGTTTTTT.

The chain is built from TRBV7-8 and TRBJ1-1; 10 bases align to TRBD1. There are 13 residues in the CDR3. Germline values: CDR1 SGHVS, CDR2 FQNEAQ. The J segment lost 11 bases and the V segment lost 2 bases, leaving 5 bases of the junction unmatched. CDR3 sequence reads: CASSLSGQGMAFF. As DNA, the CDR3 is TGTGCCAGCAGCTTATCGGGACAGGGGATGGCTTTCTTT.

The chain combines TRBV6-5 with TRBJ2-5; no clear D gene. Trimming stripped 7 bases from V and 2 bases from J, with 5 bases between. This CDR3 contains 11 residues. CDR1 MNHEY and CDR2 SVGAGI come from the germline V gene. The CDR3 sequence: CASTLQETQYF. The CDR3 nucleotides read TGTGCCAGCACCCTTCAAGAGACCCAGTACTTC.

The chain recombines TRBV2 with TRBJ2-6, with 12 bases identical to TRBD2. Germline V lookup: CDR1 SNHLY, CDR2 FYNNEI. The CDR3 spans 16 residues. J was trimmed by 4 bases and V by 5 bases; bases with no gene match: 3. The chain's CDR3 is CASSLAGGVGANVLTF. CDR3 DNA: TGTGCCAGCAGTCTAGCGGGGGGGGTGGGGGCCAACGTCCTGACTTTC.

This chain links TRBV25-1 with TRBJ2-5; TRBD2 agrees at 11 bases. Germline V CDR1 and CDR2: MGHDK, SYGVNS. This CDR3 has 16 amino acids. V shed 1 base, J shed 7 bases, and the junction held 8 bases outside the gene matches. As DNA, the CDR3 is TGTGCCAGCAGTGAATGGTCTAGCGGGGGGAGAGGGACCCAGTACTTC. Translating gives CASSEWSSGGRGTQYF.

The V gene is TRBV6-1, the J gene TRBJ2-1, with TRBD2 matching 8 bases. Germline lookup yields CDR1 MNHNS and CDR2 SASEGT. This CDR3 region has 15 residues. J lost 0 bases, V lost 6 bases, and 4 bases had no gene match. The CDR3 DNA follows: TGTGCCAGCAGCCTCAGCGGGAGCTCCTACAATGAGCAGTTCTTC. This gives the protein CASSLSGSSYNEQFF.

The J gene is TRBJ2-7, the V gene TRBV28; tentatively, D is TRBD1 (6 bases). Germline V gene data show CDR1 as MDHEN and CDR2 as SYDVKM. This CDR3 region has 14 residues. Trimming shortened V by 7 bases and J by 0 bases, and 13 bases separated the two germline ends. CDR3 sequence: CASMGADSSYEQYF. The CDR3 DNA reads TGTGCCAGCATGGGGGCAGATAGCTCCTACGAGCAGTACTTC.

This chain uses TRBV4-2 with TRBJ1-1, with 7 nucleotides matching TRBD1. V lost 4 bases and J lost 3; bases outside the gene matches: 8. The length of the CDR3 is 15 residues. Germline V gene sequence: CDR1 LGHNA, CDR2 YNFKEQ. The CDR3 here is CASSPPGDRDTEAFF. DNA for the CDR3: TGTGCCAGCAGCCCCCCCGGAGACAGGGACACTGAAGCTTTCTTT.

This sequence joins TRBV6-1 and TRBJ2-7; D is possibly TRBD2 (5 bases). The V gene lost 5 bases and the J gene lost 3 bases, with 11 bases spanning the gap. CDR3 length: 13 residues. The germline V gene encodes CDR1 MNHNS and CDR2 SASEGT. CDR3 sequence reads: CASSPRGFYEQYF. CDR3 DNA: TGTGCCAGCAGTCCCCGGGGATTCTACGAGCAGTACTTC.

The rearrangement links TRBV10-3 to TRBJ1-1; D perhaps matches TRBD1 (5 bases). Germline V gene lookup returns CDR1 ENHRY and CDR2 SYGVKD. With 0 bases removed from V and 3 bases from J, the gap between germline ends came to 14 bases. The CDR3 runs 16 residues. In nucleotides, the CDR3 is TGTGCCATCAGTGAGTCGACTCGGGGGGGAGACACTGAAGCTTTCTTT. This gives the protein CAISESTRGGDTEAFF.

J is TRBJ2-5 and V is TRBV5-1; 7 bases fit TRBD1. From germline, CDR1 is SGHRS and CDR2 YFSETQ. The CDR3 spans 15 residues. The V segment lost 0 bases and the J segment 1 base; nucleotides outside the gene matches: 3. CDR3 residues: CASSLVQGTQETQYF. DNA for the CDR3: TGCGCCAGCAGCTTGGTACAGGGGACCCAAGAGACCCAGTACTTC.

V is TRBV5-6 and J is TRBJ2-1; D is uncertain. The germline V gene has CDR1 SGHDT and CDR2 YYEEEE. V was trimmed by 0 bases and J by 0 bases, leaving 7 bases between them. The CDR3 sequence is 15 residues long. CDR3 loop: CASSLGLSSYNEQFF. The CDR3 nucleotides read TGTGCCAGCAGCTTGGGGTTGAGCTCCTACAATGAGCAGTTCTTC.

The chain uses TRBV6-5 and TRBJ2-5; TRBD1 might be the D (5 bases). The CDR3 contains 14 residues. Trimming stripped 5 bases from V and 3 bases from J, with 13 bases between. The germline V gene has CDR1 MNHEY and CDR2 SVGAGI. The CDR3 DNA sequence: TGTGCCAGCAGTCATGACAGATTTAAAGAGACCCAGTACTTC. This codes for CASSHDRFKETQYF.

This clone was counted a single time. The genes are TRBV4-1 and TRBJ2-4; 9 bases match TRBD1. The germline V gene has CDR1 MGHRA and CDR2 YSYEKL. This CDR3 has 15 residues. V shed 4 bases and J 0 bases; nucleotides not matched to a gene: 1. CDR3 DNA sequence: TGCGCCAGCAGCCGGACAGGGGAAGCCAAAAACATTCAGTACTTC. Encoded protein: CASSRTGEAKNIQYF.

The J gene is TRBJ2-2, the V gene TRBV11-3; the match to TRBD2 covers 7 bases. CDR1 SGHNT and CDR2 YENEEA come from the germline V gene. This CDR3 comprises 15 residues. The V gene end was trimmed by 3 bases and the J gene end by 5 bases; junction bases not matched to a gene: 6. The CDR3 region has the DNA TGTGCCAGCAGCTTCCGCGGGGGTGGGACCGGGGAGCTGTTTTTT. This encodes CASSFRGGGTGELFF. The full variable domain, completed using reference TRBV11-3 and TRBJ2-2, is EAGVVQSPRYKIIEKKQPVAFWCNPISGHNTLYWYLQNLGQGPELLIRYENEEAVDDSQLPKDRFSAERLKGVDSTLKIQPAELGDSAVYLCASSFRGGGTGELFFGEGSRLTVL.

The rearrangement links TRBV7-6 to TRBJ2-7; 10 positions match TRBD2. The CDR3 spans 14 residues. V lost 4 bases and J lost 6; bases outside the gene matches: 6. Looked up from germline, CDR1 is SGHVS and CDR2 is FNYEAQ. CDR3 in amino acids: CASSSLAGVFEQYF. The CDR3 DNA reads TGTGCCAGCAGCTCCCTAGCGGGAGTCTTCGAGCAGTACTTC.